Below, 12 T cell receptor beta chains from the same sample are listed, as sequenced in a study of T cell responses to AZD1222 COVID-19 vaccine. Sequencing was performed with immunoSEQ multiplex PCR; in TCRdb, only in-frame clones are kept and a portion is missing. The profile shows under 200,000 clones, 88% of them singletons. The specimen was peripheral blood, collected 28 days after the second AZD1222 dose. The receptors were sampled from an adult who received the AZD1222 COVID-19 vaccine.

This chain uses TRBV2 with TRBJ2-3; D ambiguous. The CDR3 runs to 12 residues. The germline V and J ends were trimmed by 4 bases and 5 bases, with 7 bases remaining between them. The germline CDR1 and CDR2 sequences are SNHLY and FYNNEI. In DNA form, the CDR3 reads TGTGCCAGCAGTGTCAGTATAGATACGCAGTATTTT. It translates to CASSVSIDTQYF.

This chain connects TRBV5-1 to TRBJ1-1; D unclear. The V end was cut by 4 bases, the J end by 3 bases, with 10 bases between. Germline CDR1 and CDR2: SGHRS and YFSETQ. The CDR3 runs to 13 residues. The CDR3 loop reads CASSGEFHTEAFF. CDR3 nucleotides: TGCGCCAGCAGCGGGGAGTTCCACACTGAAGCTTTCTTT.

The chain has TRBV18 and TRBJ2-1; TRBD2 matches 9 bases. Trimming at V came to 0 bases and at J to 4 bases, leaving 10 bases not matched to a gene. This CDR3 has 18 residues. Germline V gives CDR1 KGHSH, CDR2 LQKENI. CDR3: CASSPPVGSGGAYNEQFF. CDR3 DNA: TGTGCCAGCTCACCACCGGTTGGTAGCGGGGGAGCTTACAATGAGCAGTTCTTC.

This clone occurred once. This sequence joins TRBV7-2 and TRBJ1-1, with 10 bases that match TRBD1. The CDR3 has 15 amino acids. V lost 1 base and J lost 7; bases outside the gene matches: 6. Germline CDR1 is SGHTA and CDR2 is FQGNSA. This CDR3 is CASSLGGQGYGEAFF. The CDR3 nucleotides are TGTGCCAGCAGCTTAGGGGGACAGGGGTACGGTGAAGCTTTCTTT.

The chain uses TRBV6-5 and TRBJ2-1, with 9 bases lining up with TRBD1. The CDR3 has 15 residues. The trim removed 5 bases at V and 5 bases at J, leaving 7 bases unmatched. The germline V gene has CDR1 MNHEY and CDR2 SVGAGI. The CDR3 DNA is TGTGCCAGCAGTCCCGGGACAGGGAAGGACAATGAGCAGTTCTTC. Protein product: CASSPGTGKDNEQFF.

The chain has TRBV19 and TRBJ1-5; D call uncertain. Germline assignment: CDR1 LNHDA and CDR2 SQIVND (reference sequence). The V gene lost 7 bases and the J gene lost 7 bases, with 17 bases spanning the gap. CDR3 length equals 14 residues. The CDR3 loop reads CASTPLSSEQPQHF. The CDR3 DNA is TGTGCCAGTACCCCGCTGAGCTCGGAGCAGCCCCAGCATTTT.

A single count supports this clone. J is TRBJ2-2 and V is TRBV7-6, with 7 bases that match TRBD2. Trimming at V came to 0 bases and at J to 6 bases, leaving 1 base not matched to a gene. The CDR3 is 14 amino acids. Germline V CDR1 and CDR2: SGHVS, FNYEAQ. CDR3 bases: TGTGCCAGCAGCTTAGCGGGAGGGTCCGGGGAGCTGTTTTTT. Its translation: CASSLAGGSGELFF.

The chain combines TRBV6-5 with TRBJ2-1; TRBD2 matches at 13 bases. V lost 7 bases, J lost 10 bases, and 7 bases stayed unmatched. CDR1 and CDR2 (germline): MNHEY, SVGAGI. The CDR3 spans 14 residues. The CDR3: CASTPGLAGKEQFF. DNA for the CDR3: TGTGCCAGCACCCCGGGACTAGCGGGGAAGGAGCAGTTCTTC.

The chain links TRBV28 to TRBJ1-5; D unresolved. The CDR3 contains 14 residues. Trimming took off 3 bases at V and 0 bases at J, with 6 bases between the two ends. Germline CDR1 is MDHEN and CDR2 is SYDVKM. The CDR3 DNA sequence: TGTGCCAGCAGTTTTAGGGATAGCAATCAGCCCCAGCATTTT. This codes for CASSFRDSNQPQHF.

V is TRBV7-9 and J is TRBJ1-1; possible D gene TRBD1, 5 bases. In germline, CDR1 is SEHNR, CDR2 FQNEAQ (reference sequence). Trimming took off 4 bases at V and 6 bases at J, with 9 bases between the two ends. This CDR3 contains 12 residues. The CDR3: CASSYGDAEAFF. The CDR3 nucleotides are TGTGCCAGCAGCTACGGGGACGCTGAAGCTTTCTTT.

The chain's CDR3 is CASSLSLSMGNNEQFF. DNA of the CDR3: TGCGCCAGCAGCTTGTCGTTGAGTATGGGGAACAATGAGCAGTTCTTC. The rearrangement joins TRBV5-1 to TRBJ2-1; D gene unclear. The V gene lost 1 base and the J gene lost 5 bases, with 16 bases spanning the gap. CDR1 SGHRS and CDR2 YFSETQ come from the germline V gene. CDR3 length equals 16 residues.

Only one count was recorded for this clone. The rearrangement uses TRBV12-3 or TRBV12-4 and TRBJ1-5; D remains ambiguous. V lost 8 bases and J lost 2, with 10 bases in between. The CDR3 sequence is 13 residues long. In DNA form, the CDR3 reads TGTGCCAGCTGGCGCGTTGGCAATCAGCCCCAGCATTTT. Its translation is CASWRVGNQPQHF.